The 11 T cell receptor beta chains in this list originate from one sample, sequenced in a study of blood T cell repertoires in COVID-19. TCRdb keeps only in-frame clones here, not all; method: immunoSEQ multiplex PCR. The sample has 200,000 to 250,000 clones, 80% to 90% seen once. Sequenced sample: PBMCs or T cells enriched from blood (not recorded which). Receptors were obtained from a woman in her thirties who had been exposed to COVID-19.

The V gene is TRBV7-2, the J gene TRBJ1-5; 7 positions agree with TRBD1. The CDR3 sequence is 15 residues long. Per germline, CDR1 SGHTA and CDR2 FQGNSA. Unmatched junction bases numbered 5, after V lost 5 bases and J lost 1 base. CDR3 in DNA: TGTGCCAGCAGCCCCGGGACAGTGAGCAATCAGCCCCAGCATTTT. This sequence encodes CASSPGTVSNQPQHF.

V gene TRBV7-2 combines with J gene TRBJ2-7; D may be TRBD1 (5 bases). V lost 4 bases and J lost 3, with 13 bases in between. There are 14 residues in the CDR3. Germline assignment: CDR1 SGHTA and CDR2 FQGNSA. The CDR3 DNA reads TGTGCCAGCAGCTCAGGACATAACCTCTACGAGCAGTACTTC. Its translation: CASSSGHNLYEQYF.

CDR3 nucleotide sequence: TGCAGCGCAACCGGGACTAGTGGAGATACGCAGTATTTT. Encoded protein: CSATGTSGDTQYF. The rearrangement links TRBV29-1 to TRBJ2-3; 8 bases are a match to TRBD2. The CDR3 consists of 13 residues. Trimming removed 7 bases from V and 5 bases from J; junction bases left unmatched: 8. The germline V gene encodes CDR1 SQVTM and CDR2 ANQGSEA.

The CDR3 spells CASSLVLRDNEQFF. Written as DNA, the CDR3 is TGTGCCAGCAGCTTGGTTCTGCGGGACAATGAGCAGTTCTTC. The rearrangement joins TRBV5-5 to TRBJ2-1; TRBD2 is a possible D gene (5 bases). The germline gives CDR1 SGHKS, CDR2 YYEKEE (reference sequence). The CDR3 loop spans 14 amino acids. Trimming took off 0 bases at V and 5 bases at J, with 9 bases between the two ends.

This clone was detected a few times. The chain is built from TRBV5-1 and TRBJ1-3; D may be TRBD1 (5 bases). The V end lost 3 bases, the J end lost 0 bases, and 16 bases lay between the germline ends. This CDR3 region has 17 residues. Germline lookup yields CDR1 SGHRS and CDR2 YFSETQ. The CDR3 loop reads CASSWSGSGNSGNTIYF. The CDR3 coding sequence is TGCGCCAGCAGCTGGTCTGGTTCAGGGAACTCTGGAAACACCATATATTTT.

This clone was counted at least ten times. This sequence joins TRBV7-2 and TRBJ2-7; D is undetermined. The CDR3 consists of 15 residues. With 0 bases removed from V and 0 bases from J, the gap between germline ends came to 9 bases. Germline loops: CDR1 SGHTA, CDR2 FQGNSA. CDR3 sequence reads: CASSLASNPSYEQYF. CDR3 DNA: TGTGCCAGCAGCTTAGCGAGTAATCCCTCCTACGAGCAGTACTTC.

This clone was seen only once. This rearrangement joins TRBV2 to TRBJ1-5; a possible D gene is TRBD1 (5 bases). The V end was cut by 6 bases, the J end by 5 bases, with 14 bases between. The CDR3 consists of 14 residues. CDR1 is SNHLY, CDR2 FYNNEI, per germline. The CDR3 loop reads CASSEQVGDQPQHF. The DNA of the CDR3 is TGTGCCAGCAGCGAACAGGTAGGGGATCAGCCCCAGCATTTT.

The chain links TRBV2 to TRBJ1-5; 12 nucleotides agree with TRBD1. This CDR3 region has 15 residues. Per the germline V gene, CDR1 is SNHLY and CDR2 is FYNNEI. V shed 6 bases and J 7 bases; nucleotides not matched to a gene: 7. CDR3 protein: CASRRGTGGEQPQHF. In DNA form, the CDR3 reads TGTGCCAGCAGGAGAGGGACAGGGGGCGAACAGCCCCAGCATTTT.

This chain joins TRBV19 and TRBJ1-2; 7 bases are shared with TRBD1. The CDR3 contains 13 residues. In germline, CDR1 is LNHDA, CDR2 SQIVND (reference sequence). The V and J ends lost 4 bases and 4 bases, in that order; junction bases with no gene match: 3. The CDR3, as DNA: TGTGCCAGTAGTAACAGGGGTGTCTATGGCTACACCTTC. It yields the protein CASSNRGVYGYTF.

This chain connects TRBV28 to TRBJ2-1, with 9 bases matching TRBD1. Unmatched junction bases numbered 12, after V lost 8 bases and J lost 4 bases. The CDR3 loop spans 16 amino acids. The germline V gene encodes CDR1 MDHEN and CDR2 SYDVKM. CDR3 sequence: CASGSSPGQGYNEQFF. The CDR3, as DNA: TGTGCCAGCGGCTCTTCACCGGGACAGGGTTACAATGAGCAGTTCTTC.

The chain couples TRBV6-1 to TRBJ1-1, with unresolved D. The CDR3 sequence is 13 residues long. Trimming removed 3 bases from V and 3 bases from J, with 8 bases in between. Germline CDR1 and CDR2: MNHNS and SASEGT. CDR3 in DNA: TGTGCCAGCAGTGACACGGGAGACACTGAAGCTTTCTTT. It translates to CASSDTGDTEAFF.